This record looks at one T cell receptor (beta chain) sequence and its context. No antigen is known for it. One end of the junction does not line up with germline, which may come from a read error. The data were obtained in a study of tumor and adjacent non-tumor tissue in lung cancer. Study results and caveats: TCR diversity was significantly greater in tumor than normal lung tissue. In normal lung, the top 100 clones were significantly more dominant than in tumor. Patients with more diverse tumor TCRs had worse survival.

This sample's RNA came from whole unsorted tissue. CDR3 length: 15 amino acids. CDR1 SGHRS and CDR2 YFSETQ come from the germline V gene. The library came from three nested PCR rounds adapted from ARM-PCR protocols. Each CDR3 protein gets one entry after TCRdb re-called the multiplex PCR reads with MiXCR. This sample yields 100,000 to 150,000 distinct CDR3 sequences, of which roughly 67% are seen a single time; around 13% belongs to the top ten. Source material: lung tumor tissue. V usage is TRBV5-1 and J usage is TRBJ1-3, with a possible D match to TRBD1 (5 bases). This sequence originates from a man in his thirties or forties with non-small cell lung cancer. The CDR3 here is CASSLGDFSRNTIYF. CDR3 nucleotides: TGCGCAAGCAGCTTGGGGGACTTCTCTAGAAACACCATATATTTT.